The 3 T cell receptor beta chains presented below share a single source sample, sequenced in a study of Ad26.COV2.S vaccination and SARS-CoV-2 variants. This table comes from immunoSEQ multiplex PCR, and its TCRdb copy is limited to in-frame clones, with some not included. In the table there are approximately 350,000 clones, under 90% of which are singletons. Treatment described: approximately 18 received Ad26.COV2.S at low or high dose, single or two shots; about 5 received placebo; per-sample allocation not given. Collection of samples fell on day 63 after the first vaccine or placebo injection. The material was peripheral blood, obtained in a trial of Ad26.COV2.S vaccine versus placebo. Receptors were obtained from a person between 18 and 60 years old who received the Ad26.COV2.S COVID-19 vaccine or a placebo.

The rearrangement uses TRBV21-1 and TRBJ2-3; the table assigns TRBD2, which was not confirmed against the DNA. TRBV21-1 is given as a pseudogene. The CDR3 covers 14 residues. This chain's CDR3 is CASSNEKWRLPQYF. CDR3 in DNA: TGTGCCAGCAGCAATGAGAAGTGGAGGCTTCCGCAGTATTTT.

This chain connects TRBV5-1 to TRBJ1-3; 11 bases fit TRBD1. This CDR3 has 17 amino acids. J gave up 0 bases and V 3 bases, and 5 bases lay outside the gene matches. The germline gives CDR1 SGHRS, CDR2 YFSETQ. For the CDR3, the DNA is TGCGCCAGCAGCTCTCGGACAGGGGGCGCCTCTGGAAACACCATATATTTT. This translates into CASSSRTGGASGNTIYF.

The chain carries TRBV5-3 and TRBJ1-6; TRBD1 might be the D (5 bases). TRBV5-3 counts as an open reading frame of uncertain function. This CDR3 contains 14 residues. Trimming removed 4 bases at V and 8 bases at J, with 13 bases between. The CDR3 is CARSAQGVDSPLHF. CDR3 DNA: TGTGCCAGAAGCGCGCAGGGAGTCGATTCACCCCTCCACTTT.